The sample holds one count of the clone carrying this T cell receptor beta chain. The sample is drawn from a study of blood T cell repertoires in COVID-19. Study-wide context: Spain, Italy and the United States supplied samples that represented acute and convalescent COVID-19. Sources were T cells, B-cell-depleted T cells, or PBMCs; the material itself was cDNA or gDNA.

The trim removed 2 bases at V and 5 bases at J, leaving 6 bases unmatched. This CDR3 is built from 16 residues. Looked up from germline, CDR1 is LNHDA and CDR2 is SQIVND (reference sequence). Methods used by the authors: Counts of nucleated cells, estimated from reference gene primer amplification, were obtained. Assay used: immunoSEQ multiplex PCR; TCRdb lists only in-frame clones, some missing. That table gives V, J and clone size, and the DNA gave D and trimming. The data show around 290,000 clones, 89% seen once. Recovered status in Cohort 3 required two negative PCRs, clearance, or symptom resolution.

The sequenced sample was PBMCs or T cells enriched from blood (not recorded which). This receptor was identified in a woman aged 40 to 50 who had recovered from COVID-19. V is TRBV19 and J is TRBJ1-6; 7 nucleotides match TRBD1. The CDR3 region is CASSILGTADNSPLHF. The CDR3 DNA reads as TGTGCCAGTAGTATACTGGGGACAGCCGATAATTCACCCCTCCACTTT.